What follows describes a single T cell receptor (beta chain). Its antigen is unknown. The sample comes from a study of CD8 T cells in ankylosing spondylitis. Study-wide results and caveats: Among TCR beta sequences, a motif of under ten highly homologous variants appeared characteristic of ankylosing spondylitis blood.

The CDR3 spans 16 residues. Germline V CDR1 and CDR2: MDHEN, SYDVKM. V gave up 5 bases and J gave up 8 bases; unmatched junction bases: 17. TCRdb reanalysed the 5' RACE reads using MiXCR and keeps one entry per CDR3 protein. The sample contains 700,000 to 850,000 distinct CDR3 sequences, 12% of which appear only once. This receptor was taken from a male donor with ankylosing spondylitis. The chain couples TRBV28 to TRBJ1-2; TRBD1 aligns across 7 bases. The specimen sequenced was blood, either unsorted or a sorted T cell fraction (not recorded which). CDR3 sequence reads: CASSLRGARNAYGYTF. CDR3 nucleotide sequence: TGTGCCAGCAGTCTCAGGGGGGCCCGTAACGCCTACGGCTACACCTTC.